What follows are 32 T cell receptor beta chains derived from one specimen sequenced in a study of shared clonotypes between healthy human individuals. Naivety among CD8 cells was defined by CD45RO negativity and positive CCR7 selection, thereby excluding terminally differentiated effector memory CD45RA+ cells. TCRdb's table, derived via immunoSEQ multiplex PCR, lists solely in-frame clones and lacks some. The sample has about 2.1 million clones, approximately 92% seen once; the top ten hold around 1.7%. The sample was naive CD8+ T cells from PBMCs. These TCRs come from a man aged 18-30 years in good health. Some clones in this sample may be carry-over from other donors' samples.

The chain combines TRBV30 with TRBJ2-2; D is possibly TRBD1 (5 bases). Germline V gene lookup returns CDR1 GTSNPN and CDR2 SVGIG (reference sequence). V was clipped by 4 bases and J by 8 bases, with 11 bases between them. The CDR3 runs 12 residues. The CDR3 DNA reads TGTGCCTGGAATTTTGGGGCTGGGGAGCTGTTTTTT. Its protein is CAWNFGAGELFF.

The V gene is TRBV6-1, the J gene TRBJ2-7; 9 bases fit TRBD1. The CDR3 is 13 amino acids. V lost 5 bases, J lost 6 bases, and 5 bases stayed unmatched. Germline V gene lookup returns CDR1 MNHNS and CDR2 SASEGT. CDR3 residues: CASSLDRGFEQYF. In DNA, the CDR3 is TGTGCCAGCAGTTTGGACAGGGGATTCGAGCAGTACTTC.

The rearrangement links TRBV7-9 to TRBJ2-2; 9 nucleotides match TRBD1. The germline gives CDR1 SEHNR, CDR2 FQNEAQ (reference sequence). V was pared by 4 bases and J by 6 bases, with 6 bases of the junction left unmatched. This CDR3 spans 15 amino acids. The CDR3 nucleotides read TGTGCCAGCAGCTACACAGGGGGCCGGGCCGGGGAGCTGTTTTTT. Translated, it gives CASSYTGGRAGELFF. Together with reference TRBV7-9 and TRBJ2-2, the CDR3 gives the full variable domain: DTGVSQNPRHKITKRGQNVTFRCDPISEHNRLYWYRQTLGQGPEFLTYFQNEAQLEKSRLLSDRFSAERPKGSFSTLEIQRTEQGDSAMYLCASSYTGGRAGELFFGEGSRLTVL.

The chain uses TRBV30 and TRBJ2-1, with 7 bases aligning to TRBD2. Germline CDR1 is GTSNPN and CDR2 is SVGIG (reference sequence). The CDR3 is 13 residues long. The junction had 11 bases not matched to a gene; V was cut back by 8 bases and J by 7 bases. The CDR3 coding sequence is TGTGCCGGGGGGGTAGGACTCTTGAATGAGCAGTTCTTC. Protein: CAGGVGLLNEQFF.

This rearrangement joins TRBV27 to TRBJ1-1; tentatively, D is TRBD1 (6 bases). Germline CDR1 and CDR2: MNHEY and SMNVEV (reference sequence). The CDR3 sequence is 14 residues long. V was pared by 4 bases and J by 1 base, with 10 bases between. CDR3 protein: CASSWMTGNTEAFF. CDR3 sequence (DNA): TGTGCCAGCAGTTGGATGACAGGGAACACTGAAGCTTTCTTT.

This clone was seen just once. CDR3 residues: CASSPPPRVNGNTEAFF. CDR3 nucleotide sequence: TGTGCCAGCAGCCCCCCGCCCAGGGTGAATGGGAACACTGAAGCTTTCTTT. The chain combines TRBV9 with TRBJ1-1, with D perhaps TRBD1 (5 bases). Between the trimmed V and J ends, which lost 4 bases and 1 base, there was a span of 20 bases. Germline-derived CDR1 and CDR2 are SGDLS and YYNGEE. The CDR3 extends over 17 amino acids.

The chain uses TRBV19 and TRBJ2-7, with 9 bases aligning to TRBD1. Trimming cost V 10 bases and J 0 bases; bases outside gene matches: 4. In germline, CDR1 is LNHDA, CDR2 SQIVND (reference sequence). This CDR3 spans 13 amino acids. In DNA form, the CDR3 reads TGTGCCACCCGGGACAGGGACTCCTACGAGCAGTACTTC. Protein sequence: CATRDRDSYEQYF.

V and J are TRBV6-5 and TRBJ2-1, with 9 bases aligning to TRBD1. CDR3 length: 15 amino acids. V shed 7 bases, J shed 1 base, and the junction held 5 bases outside the gene matches. Germline V gene data show CDR1 as MNHEY and CDR2 as SVGAGI. DNA of the CDR3: TGTGCCAGCAAGACCGGGACAGGGTCCTACAATGAGCAGTTCTTC. Protein: CASKTGTGSYNEQFF.

The rearrangement links TRBV30 to TRBJ2-5; TRBD1 is a possible D gene (6 bases). Germline CDR1 reads GTSNPN; CDR2 reads SVGIG (reference sequence). This CDR3 contains 16 residues. Trimming pared 0 bases from V and 2 bases from J, leaving 16 bases between. The CDR3 DNA sequence: TGTGCCTGGAGTGTACGAGTCGGAACAGGGCAAGAGACCCAGTACTTC. Translating it yields CAWSVRVGTGQETQYF.

The V call is TRBV5-8, the J call TRBJ2-7; 8 bases are shared with TRBD2. There are 12 residues in the CDR3. Germline V gene sequence: CDR1 SGHTS, CDR2 YDEGEE. V shed 10 bases and J 5 bases; nucleotides not matched to a gene: 8. The CDR3: CAGREGRDEQYF. The CDR3 DNA follows: TGTGCCGGCCGGGAGGGGAGGGACGAGCAGTACTTC.

The chain couples TRBV4-1 to TRBJ2-2; 13 nucleotides align to TRBD2. The CDR3 sequence is 17 residues long. Germline assignment: CDR1 MGHRA and CDR2 YSYEKL. Trimming at V came to 1 base and at J to 7 bases, leaving 6 bases not matched to a gene. The CDR3: CASSQVLGTSGNGELFF. The CDR3 DNA is TGCGCCAGCAGCCAAGTCCTAGGGACTAGCGGGAACGGGGAGCTGTTTTTT.

The chain employs TRBV15 and TRBJ1-1; D might be TRBD1 (5 bases). The germline gives CDR1 LNHNV, CDR2 YYDKDF (reference sequence). The CDR3 is 16 amino acids. Trimming cost V 5 bases and J 1 base, with 17 bases left between them. CDR3 protein: CATSPRAAPWNTEAFF. For the CDR3, the DNA is TGTGCCACCAGCCCCAGGGCAGCACCATGGAACACTGAAGCTTTCTTT.

This rearrangement joins TRBV7-9 to TRBJ2-5; D ambiguous. V lost 5 bases, J lost 5 bases, and 15 bases lay in between. The length of the CDR3 is 14 residues. Looked up from germline, CDR1 is SEHNR and CDR2 is FQNEAQ (reference sequence). CDR3 coding DNA: TGTGCCAGCAGCCCGTATCAAGACTCGGAGACCCAGTACTTC. Translating it yields CASSPYQDSETQYF.

This sequence joins TRBV5-1 and TRBJ2-2; D might be TRBD1 or TRBD2, each matching 5 bases. Trimming removed 1 base at V and 6 bases at J, with 13 bases between. Germline V gene sequence: CDR1 SGHRS, CDR2 YFSETQ. The CDR3 consists of 15 residues. CDR3 sequence: CASSLIGGRAGELFF. CDR3 nucleotides: TGCGCCAGCAGCTTGATTGGGGGTAGGGCCGGGGAGCTGTTTTTT.

The chain joins TRBV9 to TRBJ2-7; the match to TRBD2 covers 12 bases. V dropped 3 bases and J dropped 2; count of bases not matched to a gene: 0. Germline CDR1 and CDR2: SGDLS and YYNGEE. There are 14 residues in the CDR3. The CDR3 reads CASSGLAGAYEQYF. CDR3 sequence (DNA): TGTGCCAGCAGCGGACTAGCGGGAGCCTACGAGCAGTACTTC.

The chain couples TRBV28 to TRBJ1-1; D possibly corresponds to TRBD1 (6 bases). The germline V and J ends were trimmed by 3 bases and 4 bases, with 18 bases remaining between them. Germline CDR1 and CDR2: MDHEN and SYDVKM. This CDR3 comprises 16 residues. The CDR3, as DNA: TGTGCCAGCAGTTTCCTCACAGGGTGGGAGGGCACTGAAGCTTTCTTT. Protein product: CASSFLTGWEGTEAFF. Based on the CDR3 plus reference TRBV28 and TRBJ1-1, the full variable domain is DVKVTQSSRYLVKRTGEKVFLECVQDMDHENMFWYRQDPGLGLRLIYFSYDVKMKEKGDIPEGYSVSREKKERFSLILESASTNQTSMYLCASSFLTGWEGTEAFFGQGTRLTVV.

The chain uses TRBV9 and TRBJ2-7, with 10 bases that match TRBD1. Trimming cost V 4 bases and J 5 bases; bases outside gene matches: 6. The CDR3 sequence is 14 residues long. Germline V gene lookup returns CDR1 SGDLS and CDR2 YYNGEE. The CDR3 region is CASSPSGQGNEQYF. Here the CDR3 DNA reads TGTGCCAGCAGCCCCTCGGGACAGGGGAACGAGCAGTACTTC.

The chain recombines TRBV27 with TRBJ2-1; maybe TRBD1 (6 bases). V lost 2 bases and J 4 bases, leaving 12 bases between the germline ends. This CDR3 spans 15 amino acids. CDR1 MNHEY and CDR2 SMNVEV come from the germline V gene (reference sequence). The DNA for the CDR3 is TGTGCCAGCAGTTTAGTCACAGGGTCTTACAATGAGCAGTTCTTC. Translation: CASSLVTGSYNEQFF.

The V gene is TRBV7-2, the J gene TRBJ2-7; the D gene is possibly TRBD2 (6 bases). From germline, CDR1 is SGHTA and CDR2 FQGNSA. V was clipped by 5 bases and J by 3 bases, with 29 bases between them. The length of the CDR3 is 19 residues. The CDR3 DNA reads as TGTGCCAGCAGCGTTAGAATGTATGCGCAGGGACTCGCTTTCTACGAGCAGTACTTC. It is translated as CASSVRMYAQGLAFYEQYF.

The chain is built from TRBV9 and TRBJ2-5; the D gene is possibly TRBD2 (6 bases). V lost 0 bases and J lost 1, with 16 bases in between. This CDR3 is 17 amino acids long. Germline CDR1 SGDLS, CDR2 YYNGEE. In DNA, the CDR3 is TGTGCCAGCAGCGTAGGTGGAGGGGCTAGCGCCCAAGAGACCCAGTACTTC. Residues: CASSVGGGASAQETQYF.

This chain links TRBV30 with TRBJ2-5; D is uncertain. The DNA end is a closer match to TRBJ2-7, so the J assignment may be wrong. Germline CDR1 and CDR2: GTSNPN and SVGIG (reference sequence). CDR3 length equals 13 residues. CDR3 DNA: TGTGCCTGGACATGGATAGGCTCCGGCGAGCAGTACTTC. It encodes CAWTWIGSGEQYF.

J is TRBJ1-2 and V is TRBV27; D remains ambiguous. The V end lost 2 bases, the J end lost 6 bases, and 13 bases lay between the germline ends. The CDR3 loop spans 14 amino acids. The germline V gene has CDR1 MNHEY and CDR2 SMNVEV (reference sequence). The CDR3 spells CASSLRAGWDGYTF. The CDR3 DNA reads as TGTGCCAGCAGTTTAAGGGCGGGGTGGGATGGCTACACCTTC.

The chain uses TRBV7-9 and TRBJ2-5; possible D gene TRBD1, 6 bases. Germline V gene data show CDR1 as SEHNR and CDR2 as FQNEAQ (reference sequence). V was cut by 5 bases and J by 1 base, with 17 bases left in between. The CDR3 runs 16 residues. The chain's CDR3 is CASSRHRGNLQETQYF. DNA for the CDR3: TGTGCCAGCAGCAGACATAGGGGGAATCTCCAAGAGACCCAGTACTTC.

This rearrangement joins TRBV28 to TRBJ1-1; TRBD1 agrees at 7 bases. CDR1 is MDHEN, CDR2 SYDVKM, per germline. The CDR3 is made up of 15 amino acids. The V gene end was trimmed by 5 bases and the J gene end by 0 bases; junction bases not matched to a gene: 6. CDR3 sequence (DNA): TGTGCCAGCAGTGCTATAACAGGGGTGAACACTGAAGCTTTCTTT. Amino acids: CASSAITGVNTEAFF. The variable domain in full, with the rest retrieved from reference TRBV28 and TRBJ1-1, is DVKVTQSSRYLVKRTGEKVFLECVQDMDHENMFWYRQDPGLGLRLIYFSYDVKMKEKGDIPEGYSVSREKKERFSLILESASTNQTSMYLCASSAITGVNTEAFFGQGTRLTVV.

This rearrangement joins TRBV7-2 to TRBJ2-7, with a tentative D call TRBD1 (6 bases). The ends were cut back, 5 bases at V and 7 bases at J, with 9 bases in the middle. Germline values: CDR1 SGHTA, CDR2 FQGNSA. The CDR3 contains 11 residues. The CDR3 nucleotides read TGTGCCAGCAGCCTCGGGACAGAGCAGTACTTC. It is translated as CASSLGTEQYF.

V is TRBV25-1 and J is TRBJ2-3; D possibly corresponds to TRBD2 (6 bases). The CDR3 is made up of 15 amino acids. From germline, CDR1 is MGHDK and CDR2 SYGVNS. The V end was cut by 2 bases, the J end by 1 base, with 10 bases between. CDR3 sequence (DNA): TGTGCCAGCAGTGAACGGGAGCGGGGCACAGATACGCAGTATTTT. This sequence encodes CASSERERGTDTQYF.

The chain is built from TRBV19 and TRBJ1-1, with 11 bases lining up with TRBD1. The CDR3 extends over 15 amino acids. Germline trimming cut 1 base from V and 7 bases from J; bases unmatched to any gene: 5. Germline values: CDR1 LNHDA, CDR2 SQIVND (reference sequence). DNA of the CDR3: TGTGCCAGTAGTATAGGGCGGACAGGGGGCCGTGAAGCTTTCTTT. This gives the protein CASSIGRTGGREAFF.

V and J are TRBV19 and TRBJ2-7, with 7 bases matching TRBD1. Germline values: CDR1 LNHDA, CDR2 SQIVND (reference sequence). This CDR3 is built from 15 residues. The junction had 6 bases not matched to a gene; V was cut back by 0 bases and J by 4 bases. The CDR3 protein is CASSIDTGRGYEQYF. CDR3 sequence (DNA): TGTGCCAGTAGTATAGATACGGGCAGGGGGTACGAGCAGTACTTC.

This chain uses TRBV11-3 with TRBJ2-1; D is ambiguous. CDR1 and CDR2 (germline): SGHNT, YENEEA. V lost 5 bases, J lost 8 bases, and 19 bases lay in between. The CDR3 runs 15 residues. The CDR3 nucleotides read TGTGCCAGCAGCCCCGCCTTCGGCCCTTCCTATGAGCAGTTCTTC. It translates to CASSPAFGPSYEQFF.

This clone was recorded a few times. Other DNA sequences within the sample encode an identical CDR3. The chain couples TRBV7-9 to TRBJ1-1; D is ambiguous. The germline V gene encodes CDR1 SEHNR and CDR2 FQNEAQ (reference sequence). The CDR3 length is 11 residues. Trimming took off 1 base at V and 5 bases at J, with 2 bases between the two ends. This CDR3 reads CASSLGTEAFF. CDR3 bases: TGTGCCAGCAGCTTAGGAACTGAAGCTTTCTTT.

V and J are TRBV2 and TRBJ1-1; D call uncertain. Germline V gene lookup returns CDR1 SNHLY and CDR2 FYNNEI. V was cut by 4 bases and J by 4 bases, with 7 bases left in between. CDR3 size: 12 residues. The CDR3 nucleotides read TGTGCCAGCAGTGTAGGCCCCACTGAAGCTTTCTTT. This translates into CASSVGPTEAFF.

This clone was counted once. The chain uses TRBV19 and TRBJ1-1; D is ambiguous. With 8 bases removed from V and 3 bases from J, the gap between germline ends came to 16 bases. Germline assignment: CDR1 LNHDA and CDR2 SQIVND (reference sequence). The CDR3 has 14 residues. The CDR3 spells CASQWAVSDTEAFF. CDR3 nucleotide sequence: TGTGCCAGTCAATGGGCAGTATCGGACACTGAAGCTTTCTTT. Using reference TRBV19 and TRBJ1-1 for the parts outside the CDR3, the full variable domain is DGGITQSPKYLFRKEGQNVTLSCEQNLNHDAMYWYRQDPGQGLRLIYYSQIVNDFQKGDIAEGYSVSREKKESFPLTVTSAQKNPTAFYLCASQWAVSDTEAFFGQGTRLTVV.